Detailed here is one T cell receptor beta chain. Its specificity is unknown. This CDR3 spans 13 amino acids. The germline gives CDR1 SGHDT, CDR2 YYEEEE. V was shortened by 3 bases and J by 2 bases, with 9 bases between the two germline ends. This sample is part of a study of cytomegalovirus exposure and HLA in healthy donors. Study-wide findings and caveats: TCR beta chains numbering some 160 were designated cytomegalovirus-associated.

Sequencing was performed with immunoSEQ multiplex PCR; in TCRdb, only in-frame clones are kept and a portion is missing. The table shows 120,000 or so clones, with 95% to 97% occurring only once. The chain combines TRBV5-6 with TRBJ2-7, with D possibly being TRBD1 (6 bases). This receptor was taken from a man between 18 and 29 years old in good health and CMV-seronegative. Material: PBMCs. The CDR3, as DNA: TGTGCCAGCAGCTCGGACAGTACCTACGAGCAGTACTTC. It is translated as CASSSDSTYEQYF.